This T cell receptor (beta chain) was recovered during a study of blood T cell repertoires in COVID-19. Study background: T cells, B-cell-depleted T cells, or PBMCs provided the cDNA or gDNA that served as material.

CDR1 and CDR2 (germline): MNHNY, SVGAGI (reference sequence). The junction had 12 bases not matched to a gene; V was cut back by 5 bases and J by 1 base. This CDR3 has 18 residues. Study processing details: Scientists estimated how many nucleated cells there were by amplifying reference gene primers. Assay used: immunoSEQ multiplex PCR; TCRdb lists only in-frame clones, some missing. V and J calls and clone size are copied from that table; D and trimming were computed from the DNA. There are about 260,000 clones in the sample; 82% occur only once, and under 2% lies in the top ten. The source material was peripheral blood. The clonotype comes from an elderly woman with acute or convalescent COVID-19. The genes are TRBV6-6 and TRBJ1-5; 9 bases line up with TRBD1. Here the CDR3 DNA reads TGTGCCAGCAGTCCACAGGGGGCGCGAGGAAGCAGCAATCAGCCCCAGCATTTT. Its translation: CASSPQGARGSSNQPQHF.